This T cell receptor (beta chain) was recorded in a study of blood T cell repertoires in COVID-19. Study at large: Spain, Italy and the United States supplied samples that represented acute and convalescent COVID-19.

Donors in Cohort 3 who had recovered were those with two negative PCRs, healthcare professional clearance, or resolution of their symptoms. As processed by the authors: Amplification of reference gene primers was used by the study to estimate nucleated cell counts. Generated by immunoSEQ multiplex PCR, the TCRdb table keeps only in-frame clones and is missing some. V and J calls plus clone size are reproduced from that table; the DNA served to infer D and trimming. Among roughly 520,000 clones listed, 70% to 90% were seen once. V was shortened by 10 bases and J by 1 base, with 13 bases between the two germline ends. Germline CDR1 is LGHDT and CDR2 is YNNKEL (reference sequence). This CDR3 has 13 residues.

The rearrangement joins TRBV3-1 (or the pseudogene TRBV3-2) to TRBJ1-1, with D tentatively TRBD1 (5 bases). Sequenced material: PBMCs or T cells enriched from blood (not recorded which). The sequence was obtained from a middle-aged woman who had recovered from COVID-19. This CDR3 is CATTSTGNTEAFF. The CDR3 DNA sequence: TGTGCCACCACTTCCACAGGGAACACTGAAGCTTTCTTT.